The sequence of this TCR beta chain was determined in a study of blood T cell repertoires in COVID-19. Sequenced by immunoSEQ multiplex PCR; TCRdb stores in-frame clones only, minus some. The profile shows about 110,000 clones, roughly 84% of them singletons. This CDR3 comprises 14 residues. V lost 0 bases and J lost 7; bases outside the gene matches: 4. Germline V lookup: CDR1 LGHDT, CDR2 YNNKEL (reference sequence). This TCR was recovered from a woman between 65 and 79 years old with acute or convalescent COVID-19. This chain links TRBV3-1 (or the pseudogene TRBV3-2) with TRBJ2-5; 8 bases align to TRBD2. The sequencing input was peripheral blood. The CDR3 region is CASSQDFRGGTQYF. CDR3 sequence (DNA): TGTGCCAGCAGCCAAGATTTTCGGGGGGGGACCCAGTACTTC.